The present T cell receptor beta chain was sequenced within a study of blood T cell repertoires in COVID-19. Study information: Italy, Spain and the United States were the sources of the convalescent and acute COVID-19 samples.

How the authors handled the data: Using reference gene primer amplification, nucleated cell counts were estimated. Clones were read by immunoSEQ multiplex PCR, and TCRdb kept only the in-frame ones, dropping some. V and J calls and clone size follow that table, whereas D and trimming were derived from the DNA. In the table there are 45,000 to 65,000 clones, approximately 80% of which are singletons. This CDR3 spans 13 amino acids. Trimming cost V 5 bases and J 3 bases, with 11 bases left between them. CDR1 and CDR2 from the germline V gene are SQVTM and ANQGSEA. Sequencing was performed on peripheral blood. The sequence came from a man aged 60-69 years with acute or convalescent COVID-19. The chain links TRBV29-1 to TRBJ2-1; TRBD1 is a possible D gene (6 bases). CDR3 in DNA: TGCAGCGTTACAGGGATTTTCTACAATGAGCAGTTCTTC. Residues: CSVTGIFYNEQFF.